This T cell receptor (beta chain) was recovered during a study of OX40 agonist ivuxolimab in advanced cancers. In the study overall: Participants could have had prior anti-PD-1, anti-PD-L1 or anti-CTLA-4 therapy, and about 40% had some. Partial responses were achieved by three patients, of whom one had hepatocellular carcinoma and two had cutaneous melanoma.

Germline V gene sequence: CDR1 SSHAT, CDR2 FNYEAQ (reference sequence). The CDR3 runs 15 residues. As to this clone: At one end the junction does not follow the germline gene, possibly because of a read error.

Sequencing was performed with immunoSEQ multiplex PCR; in TCRdb, only in-frame clones are kept and a portion is missing. Of some 83,000 clones in the sample, 70% to 85% were seen once. The material sequenced was CD4+ or CD8+ T cells sorted from blood, taken in a trial of the OX40 agonist ivuxolimab. The chain combines TRBV7-7 with TRBJ2-5; 11 positions agree with TRBD1. This receptor was taken from an adult with an advanced solid tumor such as melanoma, head and neck, liver or kidney cancer. The CDR3 reads CASSRGTGGQETQYF. The CDR3 DNA reads TGTGCTAGCAGCCGCGGGACAGGGGGCCAAGAGACCCAGTACTTC.